This paragraph reports one T cell receptor beta chain. This record comes from a study of T cell changes during pregnancy in multiple sclerosis. The CDR3 length is 13 residues. Looked up from germline, CDR1 is SNHLY and CDR2 is FYNNEI. The trim removed 4 bases at V and 4 bases at J, leaving 4 bases unmatched. Using immunoSEQ multiplex PCR, the repertoire was profiled, and TCRdb retains in-frame clones only, with some absent. This table has some 80,000 clones, around 96% appearing once. The rearrangement links TRBV2 to TRBJ2-7; 7 nucleotides align to TRBD1. The receptor was isolated from a female donor with multiple sclerosis, enrolled in a pregnancy study. Sample: peripheral blood, taken in the second trimester of pregnancy. The CDR3 protein is CASSVGGGYEQYF. Written as DNA, the CDR3 is TGTGCCAGCAGTGTAGGGGGCGGGTACGAGCAGTACTTC.